This T cell receptor (beta chain) was documented in a study of CD8 T cells in Susac syndrome. Study outcomes and limitations: It was acknowledged in the study that its TCR sequencing and HLA analysis involved a relatively small number of individuals.

When the RNA was reverse transcribed, random hexamers were used with an input of roughly 0.45 to 1 ug. TCR beta CDR3 was amplified by immunoSEQ multiplex PCR. This amplification extended across 54 Vbeta and 13 Jbeta segments. TCRdb reprocessed the immunoSEQ multiplex PCR reads via MiXCR and lists one record per CDR3 protein. The repertoire holds about 84,000 distinct CDR3 sequences, with roughly 91% as singletons. For this clonotype: Its target is unknown.

V gave up 2 bases and J gave up 0 bases, with 10 bases separating them. The CDR3 spans 15 residues. Germline CDR1 and CDR2: SGDLS and YYNGEE. The origin of this receptor is a human donor in good health. Sequencing was performed on CD8+ T cells from PBMCs. This chain links TRBV9 with TRBJ2-3, with D perhaps TRBD2 (7 bases). The CDR3 coding sequence is TGTGCCAGCAGCGTGGGGGGGCCAAGCACAGATACGCAGTATTTT. This codes for CASSVGGPSTDTQYF.